This T cell receptor (beta chain) was identified during a study of cytomegalovirus exposure and HLA in healthy donors. Regarding the study as a whole: High specificity and sensitivity for cytomegalovirus status were reported for the classifier.

Use of 60 Vbeta and 13 Jbeta primers characterized the PCR. Clones were read by immunoSEQ multiplex PCR, and TCRdb kept only the in-frame ones, dropping some. This sample carries approximately 200,000 clones, almost 85% of them seen once, and the ten largest clones take approximately 2.1%. Note on this clone: Its antigen is not known.

The germline V gene has CDR1 LNHDA and CDR2 SQIVND (reference sequence). J gave up 7 bases and V 6 bases, and 15 bases lay outside the gene matches. The CDR3 is 16 residues long. Source material: PBMCs. The chain employs TRBV19 and TRBJ2-1; 7 nucleotides align to TRBD2. This clonotype was obtained from a woman aged 45-65 years in good health and CMV-seronegative. CDR3 nucleotide sequence: TGTGCCAGTAGATGGGGGGGAGGGAGGGCGCTTAATGAGCAGTTCTTC. Amino acid sequence: CASRWGGGRALNEQFF.